This section outlines one T cell receptor beta chain sequence together with its context. Its specificity is not known. The CDR3 covers 14 residues. Germline CDR1 is SGHRS and CDR2 is YFSETQ. After removal of 3 bases from V and 3 bases from J, the junction contained 4 bases not matched to a gene. The data originate from a study of CD8 T cells in ankylosing spondylitis. General study results and limits: Ankylosing spondylitis blood seemed to carry a telltale TCR beta motif made of under ten highly homologous variants.

Library preparation for TCR beta used quantitative 5'-RACE with molecular barcodes. Each CDR3 protein is one row after TCRdb ran MiXCR on the 5' RACE reads. The top ten hold about 3.5% of the sample, which has about 300,000 distinct CDR3 sequences, around 21% seen once. The rearrangement uses TRBV5-1 and TRBJ2-7; 9 bases fit TRBD2. The clonotype originates from a female donor with ankylosing spondylitis or in good health (not recorded which). The source material was blood, either unsorted or a sorted T cell fraction (not recorded which). CDR3: CASSSTSGNYEQYF. The CDR3 coding sequence is TGCGCCAGCAGCTCGACTAGCGGCAACTACGAGCAGTACTTC.